Listed here are 24 T cell receptor beta chains from one sample, sequenced in a study of blood T cell repertoires in COVID-19. Using immunoSEQ multiplex PCR, the repertoire was profiled, and TCRdb retains in-frame clones only, with some absent. The sample lists some 300,000 clones; roughly nine tenths were seen once. Sequenced: PBMCs or T cells enriched from blood (not recorded which). The receptors stem from a woman aged 25-40 years who had recovered from COVID-19.

The genes are TRBV6-5 and TRBJ2-2; TRBD2 agrees at 10 bases. Trimming cost V 4 bases and J 6 bases; bases outside gene matches: 5. The CDR3 runs to 15 residues. Germline CDR1 MNHEY, CDR2 SVGAGI. The DNA for the CDR3 is TGTGCCAGCAGTTCCACCGGGACTAGCGCCGGGGAGCTGTTTTTT. Its translation: CASSSTGTSAGELFF.

V is TRBV5-1 and J is TRBJ2-1; a weak D match, TRBD2 (5 bases). The V and J ends lost 0 bases and 4 bases respectively, with 8 bases between them. Germline-derived CDR1 and CDR2 are SGHRS and YFSETQ. This CDR3 comprises 14 residues. CDR3 sequence reads: CASSLGGGYNEQFF. The CDR3 region has the DNA TGCGCCAGCAGCTTGGGAGGCGGGTACAATGAGCAGTTCTTC.

This clone appeared once. The rearrangement uses TRBV11-2 and TRBJ2-5; possibly TRBD2 for D (6 bases). The V and J ends lost 1 base and 7 bases respectively, with 22 bases between them. The CDR3 loop spans 17 amino acids. Germline values: CDR1 SGHAT, CDR2 FQNNGV. For the CDR3, the DNA is TGTGCCAGCAGCTTAGCCCCGGGGACTGGAGCCATCGGGACCCAGTACTTC. Its translation: CASSLAPGTGAIGTQYF.

The chain carries TRBV21-1 and TRBJ1-5; TRBD1 is the table's D call and was not checked against the DNA. TRBV21-1 is marked as a pseudogene. This CDR3 comprises 14 residues. The CDR3 nucleotides are TGTGCCAGCAGCAGTCGCAGGAGCAATCAGCCCCAGCATTTT. Translated, it gives CASSSRRSNQPQHF.

The chain links TRBV2 to TRBJ1-2; D unclear. This CDR3 is built from 12 residues. Germline CDR1 is SNHLY and CDR2 is FYNNEI. Trimming cost V 8 bases and J 0 bases, with 7 bases left between them. CDR3 amino acids: CASGATNYGYTF. The CDR3 DNA sequence: TGTGCCAGCGGAGCCACTAACTATGGCTACACCTTC.

The V gene is TRBV9, the J gene TRBJ1-2, with D possibly matching TRBD1 (6 bases). The CDR3 sequence is 13 residues long. Germline CDR1 SGDLS, CDR2 YYNGEE. With 3 bases removed from V and 6 bases from J, the gap between germline ends came to 12 bases. The CDR3 spells CASSADRQDGYTF. As DNA, the CDR3 is TGTGCCAGCAGCGCAGACCGACAGGATGGCTACACCTTC.

To note about this clone: This CDR3 is also generated by other DNA sequences in the sample. The chain joins TRBV7-2 to TRBJ1-5, with a possible D match to TRBD1 (5 bases). The germline V gene has CDR1 SGHTA and CDR2 FQGNSA. There are 15 residues in the CDR3. The V end lost 2 bases, the J end lost 6 bases, and 14 bases lay between the germline ends. CDR3 coding DNA: TGTGCCAGCAGCTTAAGGGGTGGGGGAGGTCAGCCCCAGCATTTT. Protein: CASSLRGGGGQPQHF.

This chain joins TRBV30 and TRBJ1-4; 11 bases align to TRBD1. The CDR3 is 16 amino acids. From germline, CDR1 is GTSNPN and CDR2 SVGIG (reference sequence). V shed 2 bases and J 5 bases; nucleotides not matched to a gene: 7. CDR3 sequence: CAWSKPGQGGNEKLFF. CDR3 in DNA: TGTGCCTGGAGTAAACCGGGACAGGGGGGGAATGAAAAACTGTTTTTT.

The genes are TRBV5-4 and TRBJ2-7; D perhaps matches TRBD1 (6 bases). CDR3 length equals 16 residues. Germline CDR1 SGHNT, CDR2 YYREEE (reference sequence). Deletions cut 5 bases from V and 0 bases from J, with 18 bases between. CDR3 sequence (DNA): TGTGCCAGCAGACAGACCGGGACACCTGACTCCTACGAGCAGTACTTC. This gives the protein CASRQTGTPDSYEQYF.

V gene TRBV29-1 combines with J gene TRBJ1-1; TRBD1 aligns across 10 bases. Germline V gene sequence: CDR1 SQVTM, CDR2 ANQGSEA. This CDR3 has 14 residues. Trimming took 6 bases from V and 2 from J; bases not matched to a gene: 6. This CDR3 reads CSVLKTGGNTEAFF. As DNA, the CDR3 is TGCAGCGTCCTAAAGACAGGGGGCAACACTGAAGCTTTCTTT.

The chain recombines TRBV7-9 with TRBJ1-1; 8 bases map to TRBD1. V gave up 5 bases and J gave up 2 bases; unmatched junction bases: 10. CDR3 size: 16 residues. Per germline, CDR1 SEHNR and CDR2 FQNEAQ (reference sequence). CDR3: CASSNLGQGVNTEAFF. The CDR3 DNA is TGTGCCAGCAGCAACCTAGGACAGGGTGTTAACACTGAAGCTTTCTTT. The complete variable domain, with remaining parts taken from reference TRBV7-9 and TRBJ1-1, reads DTGVSQNPRHKITKRGQNVTFRCDPISEHNRLYWYRQTLGQGPEFLTYFQNEAQLEKSRLLSDRFSAERPKGSFSTLEIQRTEQGDSAMYLCASSNLGQGVNTEAFFGQGTRLTVV.

The chain has TRBV7-2 and TRBJ1-1; D is perhaps TRBD1 (5 bases). Germline values: CDR1 SGHTA, CDR2 FQGNSA. The CDR3 extends over 16 amino acids. Trimming pared 1 base from V and 5 bases from J, leaving 17 bases between. This CDR3 reads CASSLDSWGEGTEAFF. The CDR3 bases are TGTGCCAGCAGCTTAGATAGTTGGGGCGAAGGGACTGAAGCTTTCTTT.

Points on this clone: Additional DNA sequences in this sample encode the identical CDR3. The chain recombines TRBV27 with TRBJ2-3, with D unclear. Trimming stripped 4 bases from V and 2 bases from J, with 7 bases between. From germline, CDR1 is MNHEY and CDR2 SMNVEV (reference sequence). CDR3 size: 13 residues. In DNA form, the CDR3 reads TGTGCCAGCAGTTCCCCCAACACAGATACGCAGTATTTT. It encodes CASSSPNTDTQYF.

The chain employs TRBV28 and TRBJ1-2; D is perhaps TRBD1 (5 bases). The germline gives CDR1 MDHEN, CDR2 SYDVKM. The CDR3 runs 13 residues. V lost 3 bases and J 8 bases, leaving 13 bases between the germline ends. CDR3 DNA: TGTGCCAGCAGTTTGGACACCAAAGAAGGCTACACCTTC. It codes for CASSLDTKEGYTF.

The rearrangement joins TRBV15 to TRBJ1-4; D gene uncertain. This CDR3 is 15 amino acids long. V lost 0 bases to trimming and J lost 3 bases, with 8 bases between them. Germline V CDR1 and CDR2: LNHNV, YYDKDF (reference sequence). The chain's CDR3 is CATSRDPRSNEKLFF. The CDR3 region has the DNA TGTGCCACCAGCAGAGATCCCCGGTCTAATGAAAAACTGTTTTTT.

The V call is TRBV4-1, the J call TRBJ1-2, with D perhaps TRBD1 (6 bases). There are 15 residues in the CDR3. Trimming removed 5 bases from V and 3 bases from J, with 16 bases in between. CDR1 is MGHRA and CDR2 is YSYEKL in the germline V gene. CDR3 sequence reads: CASSIQGSQDYGYTF. The CDR3 coding sequence is TGCGCCAGCAGCATACAGGGTAGCCAGGACTATGGCTACACCTTC.

This rearrangement joins TRBV10-3 to TRBJ1-1; D is undetermined. This CDR3 is built from 14 residues. The germline gives CDR1 ENHRY, CDR2 SYGVKD. V was clipped by 4 bases and J by 1 base, with 10 bases between them. The CDR3 DNA reads TGTGCCATCAGTGTGGAGGGCGCGAACACTGAAGCTTTCTTT. Encoded protein: CAISVEGANTEAFF.

V gene TRBV24-1 combines with J gene TRBJ2-5; tentatively, D is TRBD1 (6 bases). Trimming removed 8 bases at V and 4 bases at J, with 25 bases between. Germline CDR1 is KGHDR and CDR2 is SFDVKD. CDR3 length: 17 residues. The CDR3 loop reads CATTKGVQQGRIETQYF. CDR3 bases: TGTGCCACCACAAAAGGGGTTCAACAGGGTAGGATAGAGACCCAGTACTTC.

This clone was picked up one time. The genes are TRBV19 and TRBJ2-1, with D perhaps TRBD2 (7 bases). The germline V and J ends were trimmed by 8 bases and 9 bases, with 17 bases remaining between them. Germline CDR1 is LNHDA and CDR2 is SQIVND (reference sequence). The CDR3 has 13 residues. CDR3 in amino acids: CASGGGSVSEQFF. The CDR3 nucleotides read TGTGCCAGTGGGGGCGGGAGTGTTAGTGAGCAGTTCTTC. Full variable domain (missing parts from reference TRBV19 and TRBJ2-1): DGGITQSPKYLFRKEGQNVTLSCEQNLNHDAMYWYRQDPGQGLRLIYYSQIVNDFQKGDIAEGYSVSREKKESFPLTVTSAQKNPTAFYLCASGGGSVSEQFFGPGTRLTVL.

The V gene is TRBV11-2, the J gene TRBJ1-1; tentative D call: TRBD1 (6 bases). The V and J ends lost 1 base and 5 bases respectively, with 14 bases between them. There are 15 residues in the CDR3. Germline CDR1 reads SGHAT; CDR2 reads FQNNGV. The chain's CDR3 is CASSLGWGRGTEAFF. The CDR3 bases are TGTGCCAGCAGCTTAGGATGGGGCAGGGGTACTGAAGCTTTCTTT. Full variable domain (remainder filled in from reference TRBV11-2 and TRBJ1-1): EAGVAQSPRYKIIEKRQSVAFWCNPISGHATLYWYQQILGQGPKLLIQFQNNGVVDDSQLPKDRFSAERLKGVDSTLKIQPAKLEDSAVYLCASSLGWGRGTEAFFGQGTRLTVV.

The chain combines TRBV19 with TRBJ1-2; possible D gene TRBD1, 5 bases. V dropped 2 bases and J dropped 4 bases, with 14 bases sitting between them. Germline CDR1 is LNHDA and CDR2 is SQIVND (reference sequence). The CDR3 has 15 amino acids. The CDR3 reads CASSISTVQVYGYTF. CDR3 nucleotides: TGTGCCAGTAGTATATCGACAGTTCAAGTCTATGGCTACACCTTC. Full variable domain (rest looked up from reference TRBV19 and TRBJ1-2): DGGITQSPKYLFRKEGQNVTLSCEQNLNHDAMYWYRQDPGQGLRLIYYSQIVNDFQKGDIAEGYSVSREKKESFPLTVTSAQKNPTAFYLCASSISTVQVYGYTFGSGTRLTVV.

V and J are TRBV20-1 and TRBJ2-7, with D possibly matching TRBD1 (6 bases). The V gene lost 3 bases and the J gene lost 0 bases, with 9 bases spanning the gap. The CDR3 spans 13 residues. Looked up from germline, CDR1 is DFQATT and CDR2 is SNEGSKA (reference sequence). The CDR3 region is CSASGQSSYEQYF. The CDR3 region has the DNA TGCAGTGCTAGTGGACAGAGCTCCTACGAGCAGTACTTC.

The V and J genes are TRBV28 and TRBJ2-7, with 9 bases fitting TRBD2. The CDR3 covers 16 residues. V dropped 5 bases and J dropped 3; count of bases not matched to a gene: 11. From germline, CDR1 is MDHEN and CDR2 SYDVKM. The CDR3 bases are TGTGCCAGCAGTCCCCCCACTAGCGGGTTAATCTACGAGCAGTACTTC. Translated: CASSPPTSGLIYEQYF.

The rearrangement uses TRBV29-1 and TRBJ1-4, with 7 bases matching TRBD1. The CDR3 runs 13 residues. The trim removed 7 bases at V and 7 bases at J, leaving 9 bases unmatched. Germline loops: CDR1 SQVTM, CDR2 ANQGSEA. The chain's CDR3 is CSAATGSSEKLFF. CDR3 nucleotide sequence: TGCAGCGCCGCGACAGGGTCGAGTGAAAAACTGTTTTTT.